These 20 T cell receptor beta chains share one sample of origin, sequenced in a study of graft-versus-host responses after intestinal transplantation. Generated by immunoSEQ multiplex PCR, the TCRdb table keeps only in-frame clones and is missing some. The data hold about 97,000 clones, with 80% to 95% observed a single time. The specimen was PBMCs, collected 450 to 480 days after intestinal transplant. The receptors derive from a human patient who received an intestinal transplant, so some T cells may come from the graft donor.

This chain uses TRBV12-5 with TRBJ2-1; possible D gene TRBD1, 5 bases. The CDR3 has 16 residues. Germline CDR1 reads LGHNT; CDR2 reads FRNRAP. Trimming cost V 7 bases and J 0 bases, with 16 bases left between them. CDR3 residues: CASAHPGQSSYNEQFF. DNA of the CDR3: TGTGCTAGTGCCCACCCAGGGCAGAGCTCCTACAATGAGCAGTTCTTC. The variable domain in full, completed from reference TRBV12-5 and TRBJ2-1, reads DARVTQTPRHKVTEMGQEVTMRCQPILGHNTVFWYRQTMMQGLELLAYFRNRAPLDDSGMPKDRFSAEMPDATLATLKIQPSEPRDSAVYFCASAHPGQSSYNEQFFGPGTRLTVL.

The chain is built from TRBV19 and TRBJ1-5, with a possible D match to TRBD1 (5 bases). This CDR3 region has 17 residues. The V end was cut by 8 bases, the J end by 1 base, with 21 bases between. Germline CDR1 and CDR2: LNHDA and SQIVND (reference sequence). CDR3 sequence: CASQPGPKVSSNQPQHF. The CDR3 region has the DNA TGTGCCAGTCAACCGGGACCCAAGGTATCCAGCAATCAGCCCCAGCATTTT.

In its sample, this clone was seen once. This chain links TRBV6-1 with TRBJ1-2; D unclear. CDR1 MNHNS and CDR2 SASEGT come from the germline V gene. The V and J ends lost 1 base and 8 bases respectively, with 14 bases between them. The CDR3 spans 14 residues. CDR3 sequence reads: CASSEVFSVGGYTF. Written as DNA, the CDR3 is TGTGCCAGCAGTGAAGTTTTTTCGGTCGGGGGCTACACCTTC.

This rearrangement joins TRBV4-2 to TRBJ2-2; TRBD1 matches at 8 bases. The J segment lost 0 bases and the V segment lost 0 bases, leaving 3 bases of the junction unmatched. The V gene's germline CDR1 is LGHNA and CDR2 YNFKEQ. The CDR3 spans 17 residues. The CDR3 coding sequence is TGTGCCAGCAGCCAAGAACCGGGACAGGCGAACACCGGGGAGCTGTTTTTT. It yields the protein CASSQEPGQANTGELFF.

This clone has just a few counts. Other DNA sequences in this sample translate to the same CDR3. CDR3 sequence (DNA): TGCAGCGGGGGGAACACTGAAGCTTTCTTT. This translates into CSGGNTEAFF. This chain uses TRBV29-1 with TRBJ1-1, with unresolved D. The CDR3 is 10 residues long. V lost 7 bases and J lost 1, with 4 bases in between. Germline loops: CDR1 SQVTM, CDR2 ANQGSEA.

V is TRBV6-5 and J is TRBJ1-2; tentatively, D is TRBD1 (6 bases). CDR3 length: 16 amino acids. The V gene lost 0 bases and the J gene lost 6 bases, with 17 bases spanning the gap. Germline V gene lookup returns CDR1 MNHEY and CDR2 SVGAGI. DNA of the CDR3: TGTGCCAGCAGTTACTCGAGTGGGGGCGCGGTGAATGGCTACACCTTC. The encoded protein is CASSYSSGGAVNGYTF.

CDR3 sequence: CASSVGGAITDTQYF. The CDR3 coding sequence is TGTGCCAGCAGCGTAGGAGGGGCCATCACAGATACGCAGTATTTT. The J gene is TRBJ2-3, the V gene TRBV9, with D perhaps assigned TRBD1 or TRBD2 (5 bases each). This CDR3 contains 15 residues. CDR1 SGDLS and CDR2 YYNGEE come from the germline V gene. V lost 0 bases to trimming and J lost 2 bases, with 10 bases between them. Full variable domain (remainder filled in from reference TRBV9 and TRBJ2-3): DSGVTQTPKHLITATGQRVTLRCSPRSGDLSVYWYQQSLDQGLQFLIQYYNGEERAKGNILERFSAQQFPDLHSELNLSSLELGDSALYFCASSVGGAITDTQYFGPGTRLTVL.

V is TRBV7-6 and J is TRBJ2-1; D tentatively reads TRBD1 or TRBD2 (5 bases each). CDR1 and CDR2 (germline): SGHVS, FNYEAQ. The CDR3 runs to 12 residues. Trimming shortened V by 5 bases and J by 12 bases, and 14 bases separated the two germline ends. The CDR3 coding sequence is TGTGCCAGCAGCCCAGAGGGGTTAGGGCAGTTCTTC. Amino acids: CASSPEGLGQFF.

The chain combines TRBV7-6 with TRBJ1-1, with D unclear. Trimming cost V 1 base and J 4 bases, with 7 bases left between them. The CDR3 sequence is 13 residues long. CDR1 and CDR2 (germline): SGHVS, FNYEAQ. CDR3 in amino acids: CASSLVAPTEAFF. The DNA for the CDR3 is TGTGCCAGCAGCTTAGTGGCCCCCACTGAAGCTTTCTTT.

This chain uses TRBV6-5 with TRBJ2-1; TRBD2 matches at 12 bases. Germline loops: CDR1 MNHEY, CDR2 SVGAGI. The length of the CDR3 is 16 residues. Trimming cost V 2 bases and J 8 bases; bases outside gene matches: 7. The CDR3 DNA sequence: TGTGCCAGCAGTTACGGGACTAGCGGGTTTAGCGATGAGCAGTTCTTC. It translates to CASSYGTSGFSDEQFF.

V gene TRBV18 combines with J gene TRBJ2-7, with TRBD1 matching over 9 bases. The CDR3 sequence is 15 residues long. V lost 3 bases to trimming and J lost 4 bases; unmatched junction nucleotides: 7. Germline V gene sequence: CDR1 KGHSH, CDR2 LQKENI. CDR3 region: CASSPTGQGGYEQYF. The CDR3 coding sequence is TGTGCCAGCTCACCGACGGGACAGGGTGGGTACGAGCAGTACTTC.

V and J are TRBV9 and TRBJ2-2; D remains ambiguous. There are 14 residues in the CDR3. In germline, CDR1 is SGDLS, CDR2 YYNGEE. V was pared by 0 bases and J by 6 bases, with 9 bases between. The CDR3 loop is CASSVVMGSGELFF. The DNA of the CDR3 is TGTGCCAGCAGCGTAGTGATGGGGTCCGGGGAGCTGTTTTTT.

About this clone: The sample holds other DNA sequences that translate to the same CDR3. V usage is TRBV6-5 and J usage is TRBJ1-5; D gene unclear. This CDR3 is built from 13 residues. V lost 2 bases to trimming and J lost 5 bases, with 7 bases between them. Germline V gene sequence: CDR1 MNHEY, CDR2 SVGAGI. The DNA for the CDR3 is TGTGCCAGCAGTTACCGGGCTGATCAGCCCCAGCATTTT. Protein sequence: CASSYRADQPQHF.

The chain joins TRBV27 to TRBJ2-1, with D perhaps TRBD1 or TRBD2 (6 bases each). Trimming removed 8 bases at V and 8 bases at J, with 19 bases between. This CDR3 is 14 amino acids long. Germline lookup yields CDR1 MNHEY and CDR2 SMNVEV (reference sequence). This CDR3 reads CASGWGAGTDEQFF. Written as DNA, the CDR3 is TGTGCCAGCGGATGGGGGGCCGGTACCGATGAGCAGTTCTTC.

V is TRBV13 and J is TRBJ1-5; TRBD1 might be the D (6 bases). The V end was cut by 3 bases, the J end by 4 bases, with 19 bases between. Germline assignment: CDR1 PRHDT and CDR2 FYEKMQ (reference sequence). The CDR3 is made up of 17 amino acids. Here the CDR3 DNA reads TGTGCCAGCAGCTTGGCTACAGGGAATGTACCTAATCAGCCCCAGCATTTT. Its protein is CASSLATGNVPNQPQHF. The entire variable domain, with the rest obtained from reference TRBV13 and TRBJ1-5, is as follows: AAGVIQSPRHLIKEKRETATLKCYPIPRHDTVYWYQQGPGQDPQFLISFYEKMQSDKGSIPDRFSAQQFSDYHSELNMSSLELGDSALYFCASSLATGNVPNQPQHFGDGTRLSIL.

CDR3 DNA sequence: TGTGCCATCAGTGCCTTGGATAGCGGGGGGGCCCCAATAGGTCATGAGCAGTTCTTC. Protein product: CAISALDSGGAPIGHEQFF. The chain links TRBV10-3 to TRBJ2-1; TRBD2 aligns across 11 bases. The CDR3 sequence is 19 residues long. Per the germline V gene, CDR1 is ENHRY and CDR2 is SYGVKD. V lost 4 bases and J lost 8; bases outside the gene matches: 19.

This clone was seen a handful of times. V and J are TRBV2 and TRBJ2-7; D remains ambiguous. Germline lookup yields CDR1 SNHLY and CDR2 FYNNEI. V was cut by 1 base and J by 3 bases, with 1 base left in between. The length of the CDR3 is 11 residues. CDR3: CASSEVYEQYF. The CDR3 DNA reads as TGTGCCAGCAGTGAAGTCTACGAGCAGTACTTC.

About this clone itself: The sample has other DNA sequences that encode this CDR3 too. The V and J genes are TRBV5-1 and TRBJ2-3; possible D gene TRBD2, 6 bases. The CDR3 runs 14 residues. Trimming stripped 2 bases from V and 0 bases from J, with 7 bases between. Germline CDR1 reads SGHRS; CDR2 reads YFSETQ. The CDR3 sequence is CASSLGRSTDTQYF. CDR3 in DNA: TGCGCCAGCAGCTTAGGGAGGAGCACAGATACGCAGTATTTT.

The rearrangement links TRBV15 to TRBJ2-7, with D possibly being TRBD1 (6 bases). V lost 0 bases and J lost 2, with 11 bases in between. This CDR3 comprises 15 residues. Germline loops: CDR1 LNHNV, CDR2 YYDKDF (reference sequence). The CDR3 DNA reads as TGTGCCACCAGCAGAGATCGGGCAGGGGCCTACGAGCAGTACTTC. Its translation: CATSRDRAGAYEQYF.

Here the CDR3 reads CASSPGSTDTQYF. CDR3 sequence (DNA): TGTGCCAGCAGCCCGGGGAGCACAGATACGCAGTATTTT. The chain carries TRBV5-6 and TRBJ2-3; D possibly corresponds to TRBD2 (5 bases). This CDR3 is 13 amino acids long. V shed 4 bases and J shed 0 bases, with 6 bases lying between them. The V gene's germline CDR1 is SGHDT and CDR2 YYEEEE.